These T cell receptor beta chains were read from a single sample in a study of blood T cell repertoires in COVID-19. Assay used: immunoSEQ multiplex PCR; TCRdb lists only in-frame clones, some missing. This table has around 20,000 clones, about 90% appearing once. Material: peripheral blood. The receptors were sampled from a man aged 70-80 years with active COVID-19. Both conserved end residues are part of each CDR3. Rows give clone size only sometimes, using once, few, many, or a class for an expanded clone.

j_call v_call clone_size cdr3_aa
TRBJ1-2 TRBV2 once CASSRDRAYYGYTF
TRBJ1-6 TRBV15 . CATTGQGTNSPLHF
TRBJ1-5 TRBV4-1 . CASSQSGTGTNQPQHF
TRBJ2-3 TRBV19 . CASRGLAWTDTQYF
TRBJ1-2 TRBV19 . CASTLTGIGYTF
TRBJ2-7 TRBV4-1 . CASSQEIGASGYYEQYF
TRBJ2-3 TRBV7-2 . CASSFERASDTQYF
TRBJ2-2 TRBV5-1 . CASSLRTSGVPGELFF
TRBJ2-3 TRBV7-2 once CASSLDEARWNTQYF
TRBJ1-1 TRBV12-3/TRBV12-4 . CASSLRDTEAFF
TRBJ1-1 TRBV27 . CASSPLAGAGTEAFF
TRBJ2-1 TRBV6-5 . CATRTGRKSEQFF
TRBJ2-5 TRBV5-4 . CASSSPGETQYF
TRBJ2-3 TRBV2 . CASRADRAEDTQYF
TRBJ1-4 TRBV7-9 . CASSLDGAVSNEKLFF
TRBJ2-1 TRBV3-1/TRBV3-2 . CASSRTEEQFF
TRBJ1-1 TRBV5-6 . CASSFTGATYTEAFF
TRBJ1-6 TRBV9 . CASSPRTGGSSPLHF
TRBJ2-2 TRBV3-1/TRBV3-2 . CASARDFPPGELFF
TRBJ2-5 TRBV5-8 . CASSARVGAQETQYF
TRBJ2-3 TRBV19 . CASSILAGGTDTQYF
TRBJ2-7 TRBV27 . CASSRLGLAVYEQYF
TRBJ2-5 TRBV28 . CASSQGQGKTQYF